The 24 T cell receptor beta chains listed next were all sequenced from one sample in a study of blood T cell repertoires in COVID-19. The protocol was immunoSEQ multiplex PCR, while the TCRdb copy is restricted to in-frame clones and leaves out a portion. The table lists fewer than 250,000 clones, about nine tenths of them singletons, with approximately 2.8% in the top ten. Sequenced sample: PBMCs or T cells enriched from blood (not recorded which). The origin of the receptors is a woman aged 25 to 45 with acute COVID-19.

CDR3 DNA: TGTGCCAGCAGCCCAGCGGGGCCCTTTTACAATGAGCAGTTCTTC. Protein: CASSPAGPFYNEQFF. This chain connects TRBV27 to TRBJ2-1; 7 bases map to TRBD2. Losses at the gene ends were 6 bases for V and 4 bases for J; bases not matched to a gene: 9. Looked up from germline, CDR1 is MNHEY and CDR2 is SMNVEV (reference sequence). The CDR3 covers 15 residues.

This chain connects TRBV6-5 to TRBJ1-1; tentatively, D is TRBD1 (6 bases). V was cut by 7 bases and J by 4 bases, with 13 bases left in between. Looked up from germline, CDR1 is MNHEY and CDR2 is SVGAGI. The length of the CDR3 is 13 residues. The DNA for the CDR3 is TGTGCCAGCACTTCAGGGGTGGGCACTGAAGCTTTCTTT. It codes for CASTSGVGTEAFF.

This chain links TRBV30 with TRBJ2-5; possibly TRBD1 for D (5 bases). CDR1 and CDR2 (germline): GTSNPN, SVGIG (reference sequence). This CDR3 has 14 residues. Between the trimmed V and J ends, which lost 2 bases and 5 bases, there was a span of 15 bases. The CDR3 coding sequence is TGTGCCTGGAGTTCTGTACAGGTTAGCGAGACCCAGTACTTC. Its translation is CAWSSVQVSETQYF.

The chain employs TRBV12-3 or TRBV12-4 and TRBJ1-2, with 8 bases matching TRBD1. V was clipped by 7 bases and J by 4 bases; unmatched bases: 5. This CDR3 has 13 residues. CDR3 sequence: CASTSGTGYGYTF. The CDR3 bases are TGTGCCAGCACCTCCGGGACAGGCTATGGCTACACCTTC.

The rearrangement uses TRBV5-4 and TRBJ1-1; 7 bases agree with TRBD1. With 4 bases clipped from V and 0 bases from J, the junction kept 6 bases outside the gene matches. CDR3 size: 15 residues. CDR1 and CDR2 (germline): SGHNT, YYREEE (reference sequence). Written as DNA, the CDR3 is TGTGCCAGCAGCCCTCCGACAGGGATGAACACTGAAGCTTTCTTT. Its translation is CASSPPTGMNTEAFF.

This clone was observed once. This rearrangement joins TRBV20-1 to TRBJ1-2; 11 bases agree with TRBD1. CDR1 and CDR2 (germline): DFQATT, SNEGSKA (reference sequence). V lost 3 bases, J lost 5 bases, and 11 bases stayed unmatched. This CDR3 spans 16 amino acids. The CDR3 region is CSASREGTGGWYGYTF. CDR3 bases: TGCAGTGCTAGTAGGGAAGGGACAGGGGGGTGGTATGGCTACACCTTC.

The rearrangement uses TRBV4-1 and TRBJ2-1; D is possibly TRBD2 (5 bases). CDR1 is MGHRA, CDR2 YSYEKL, per germline. CDR3 length: 15 residues. V shed 2 bases and J shed 0 bases, with 8 bases lying between them. The CDR3 DNA reads as TGCGCCAGCAGCCAACACCGGGACTCCTACAATGAGCAGTTCTTC. Translation: CASSQHRDSYNEQFF.

The chain uses TRBV3-1 (or the pseudogene TRBV3-2) and TRBJ2-2; D is ambiguous. Germline lookup yields CDR1 LGHDT and CDR2 YNNKEL (reference sequence). CDR3 length equals 13 residues. Trimming stripped 4 bases from V and 8 bases from J, with 11 bases between. CDR3 DNA: TGTGCCAGCAGCCCGGGTCCTCAAGGGGAGCTGTTTTTT. Amino acid sequence: CASSPGPQGELFF.

The genes are TRBV4-1 and TRBJ1-1; D call uncertain. The length of the CDR3 is 14 residues. Trimming removed 2 bases at V and 4 bases at J, with 11 bases between. The germline CDR1 and CDR2 sequences are MGHRA and YSYEKL. CDR3 nucleotides: TGCGCCAGCAGCCAACAGACGGAGACCACTGAAGCTTTCTTT. Encoded protein: CASSQQTETTEAFF.

The chain combines TRBV11-2 with TRBJ1-5, with TRBD1 matching over 8 bases. Unmatched junction bases numbered 0, after V lost 2 bases and J lost 6 bases. CDR1 and CDR2 (germline): SGHAT, FQNNGV. The CDR3 extends over 13 amino acids. The CDR3 sequence is CASSLQGAQPQHF. The CDR3 DNA is TGTGCCAGCAGCTTACAGGGGGCTCAGCCCCAGCATTTT.

The chain carries TRBV7-6 and TRBJ1-2; 7 bases agree with TRBD1. CDR1 is SGHVS and CDR2 is FNYEAQ in the germline V gene. V was clipped by 5 bases and J by 4 bases; unmatched bases: 4. This CDR3 spans 13 amino acids. The CDR3 DNA follows: TGTGCCAGCAGCCTCGGGACAGTCTATGGCTACACCTTC. This gives the protein CASSLGTVYGYTF.

This clone was recorded a few times. This chain connects TRBV7-9 to TRBJ1-5; 7 bases are shared with TRBD1. The CDR3 loop spans 14 amino acids. In germline, CDR1 is SEHNR, CDR2 FQNEAQ (reference sequence). V shed 5 bases, J shed 2 bases, and the junction held 3 bases outside the gene matches. CDR3 residues: CASSPGTGNQPQHF. In DNA form, the CDR3 reads TGTGCCAGCAGCCCCGGGACAGGCAATCAGCCCCAGCATTTT.

This clone was recorded once. V usage is TRBV10-2 and J usage is TRBJ1-6; a weak D match, TRBD1 (6 bases). The CDR3 contains 16 residues. Trimming removed 2 bases from V and 9 bases from J, with 17 bases in between. Germline V gene lookup returns CDR1 WSHSY and CDR2 SAAADI. The CDR3 region has the DNA TGCGCCAGCAGTGAGCCCCCCAGGGGCAGGCTTTCACCCCTCCACTTT. Translating it yields CASSEPPRGRLSPLHF.

V gene TRBV15 combines with J gene TRBJ1-1; weak D call: TRBD1 (5 bases). Trimming left V 0 bases short and J 1 base short, with 15 bases between. CDR1 is LNHNV and CDR2 is YYDKDF in the germline V gene (reference sequence). The CDR3 has 17 residues. The CDR3 spells CATSRDDGGGRNTEAFF. CDR3 sequence (DNA): TGTGCCACCAGCAGAGATGACGGGGGAGGGCGGAACACTGAAGCTTTCTTT.

The chain carries TRBV30 and TRBJ1-4; D is possibly TRBD1 (6 bases). With 2 bases removed from V and 7 bases from J, the gap between germline ends came to 20 bases. This CDR3 is 16 amino acids long. Germline V gives CDR1 GTSNPN, CDR2 SVGIG (reference sequence). The CDR3: CAWSLPLGEGGEKLFF. The DNA of the CDR3 is TGTGCCTGGAGTCTTCCTCTGGGGGAGGGGGGTGAAAAACTGTTTTTT.

The chain carries TRBV7-2 and TRBJ1-1; 9 nucleotides agree with TRBD1. The CDR3 runs to 16 residues. With 5 bases clipped from V and 4 bases from J, the junction kept 11 bases outside the gene matches. Germline lookup yields CDR1 SGHTA and CDR2 FQGNSA. In DNA form, the CDR3 reads TGTGCCAGCAGCCCAAAGAAGGACAGGGGTTTCACTGAAGCTTTCTTT. Translating it yields CASSPKKDRGFTEAFF.

J is TRBJ1-6 and V is TRBV18; D remains ambiguous. Germline CDR1 and CDR2: KGHSH and LQKENI. This CDR3 comprises 14 residues. V lost 4 bases, J lost 6 bases, and 10 bases lay in between. CDR3 region: CASSQNGLNSPLHF. In DNA form, the CDR3 reads TGTGCCAGCTCACAGAATGGGCTTAATTCACCCCTCCACTTT.

In its sample, this clone was seen once. V is TRBV5-1 and J is TRBJ2-7; unclear D gene. V lost 0 bases, J lost 3 bases, and 7 bases lay in between. Germline CDR1 is SGHRS and CDR2 is YFSETQ. The CDR3 runs 13 residues. The CDR3: CASSLVTDYEQYF. In DNA, the CDR3 is TGCGCCAGCAGCTTGGTTACAGACTACGAGCAGTACTTC.

This clone was counted a single time. The chain combines TRBV15 with TRBJ2-7, with D possibly matching TRBD1 (6 bases). The CDR3 is made up of 13 amino acids. The V gene's germline CDR1 is LNHNV and CDR2 YYDKDF (reference sequence). V gave up 9 bases and J gave up 6 bases, with 18 bases separating them. The CDR3 coding sequence is TGTGCCACGGGAACCAACAGGGCGGGCGAGCAGTACTTC. This encodes CATGTNRAGEQYF.

V is TRBV20-1 and J is TRBJ1-5; TRBD1 aligns across 7 bases. The V and J ends lost 5 bases and 3 bases, in that order; junction bases with no gene match: 7. There are 14 residues in the CDR3. The germline V gene has CDR1 DFQATT and CDR2 SNEGSKA (reference sequence). CDR3 sequence (DNA): TGCAGTGCTGGTGGACAGGAGCTCAATCAGCCCCAGCATTTT. This translates into CSAGGQELNQPQHF.

The V and J genes are TRBV20-1 and TRBJ2-2; D not certain. This CDR3 has 11 residues. Germline lookup yields CDR1 DFQATT and CDR2 SNEGSKA (reference sequence). Trimming pared 6 bases from V and 6 bases from J, leaving 8 bases between. The DNA for the CDR3 is TGCAGTGCGATCCGGGCCGGGGAGCTGTTTTTT. It yields the protein CSAIRAGELFF.

The chain combines TRBV19 with TRBJ1-2; D gene unclear. Trimming left V 5 bases short and J 5 bases short, with 18 bases between. In germline, CDR1 is LNHDA, CDR2 SQIVND (reference sequence). This CDR3 contains 15 residues. The CDR3 DNA sequence: TGTGCCAGTAGTCCTTCCCTCCCTCCTCTTTATGGCTACACCTTC. This sequence encodes CASSPSLPPLYGYTF.

The V and J genes are TRBV2 and TRBJ1-2, with TRBD1 identical over 7 bases. The J segment lost 4 bases and the V segment lost 0 bases, leaving 5 bases of the junction unmatched. Germline V gene lookup returns CDR1 SNHLY and CDR2 FYNNEI. This CDR3 has 15 amino acids. CDR3 loop: CASSEAGTEGYGYTF. CDR3 DNA sequence: TGTGCCAGCAGTGAAGCGGGGACAGAAGGCTATGGCTACACCTTC.

This clone was counted between two and nine times. The chain joins TRBV3-1 (or the pseudogene TRBV3-2) to TRBJ1-4, with D unclear. Germline V gene data show CDR1 as LGHDT and CDR2 as YNNKEL (reference sequence). This CDR3 spans 15 amino acids. V was clipped by 4 bases and J by 5 bases, with 14 bases between them. The CDR3 here is CASSRWEGRNEKLFF. The DNA of the CDR3 is TGTGCCAGCAGCCGCTGGGAGGGAAGAAATGAAAAACTGTTTTTT.